Following are 15 T cell receptor beta chains from one sample sequenced in a study of blood T cell repertoires in COVID-19. TCRdb's copy holds only in-frame clones and misses some; the assay was immunoSEQ multiplex PCR. The sample has about 180,000 clones; roughly 78% are singletons. The sample consisted of peripheral blood. Receptors were obtained from a man between 65 and 85 years old with active or convalescent COVID-19.

The chain uses TRBV6-6 and TRBJ1-1; D is ambiguous. Trimming cost V 2 bases and J 1 base, with 14 bases left between them. The germline gives CDR1 MNHNY, CDR2 SVGAGI (reference sequence). This CDR3 has 16 amino acids. The CDR3 DNA reads TGTGCCAGCAGTTACGATCGGGGAAAGGGGAACACTGAAGCTTTCTTT. It yields the protein CASSYDRGKGNTEAFF.

The chain is built from TRBV30 and TRBJ2-2; a weak D match, TRBD2 (5 bases). CDR1 and CDR2 (germline): GTSNPN, SVGIG (reference sequence). Deletions cut 0 bases from V and 5 bases from J, with 10 bases between. The CDR3 is made up of 14 amino acids. DNA for the CDR3: TGTGCCTGGAGTGTAGAGGGTCGGACCGGGGAGCTGTTTTTT. Its translation: CAWSVEGRTGELFF.

The chain employs TRBV7-7 and TRBJ1-1; tentative D call: TRBD1 (6 bases). V gave up 5 bases and J gave up 2 bases, with 9 bases separating them. There are 13 residues in the CDR3. The germline gives CDR1 SSHAT, CDR2 FNYEAQ (reference sequence). Here the CDR3 DNA reads TGTGCCAGCAGCCCACAGGGAAACACTGAAGCTTTCTTT. Its protein is CASSPQGNTEAFF.

This clone has more than one count but fewer than ten. This sequence joins TRBV7-9 and TRBJ2-7; D remains ambiguous. Germline CDR1 is SEHNR and CDR2 is FQNEAQ (reference sequence). This CDR3 region has 11 residues. Trimming cost V 1 base and J 5 bases, with 3 bases left between them. In nucleotides, the CDR3 is TGTGCCAGCAGCTTAGGCGACGAGCAGTACTTC. Translating gives CASSLGDEQYF. Combining the CDR3 with reference TRBV7-9 and TRBJ2-7 gives the whole variable domain DTGVSQNPRHKITKRGQNVTFRCDPISEHNRLYWYRQTLGQGPEFLTYFQNEAQLEKSRLLSDRFSAERPKGSFSTLEIQRTEQGDSAMYLCASSLGDEQYFGPGTRLTVT.

The chain combines TRBV19 with TRBJ2-6; D ambiguous. From germline, CDR1 is LNHDA and CDR2 SQIVND (reference sequence). This CDR3 is 14 amino acids long. The V end lost 2 bases, the J end lost 4 bases, and 6 bases lay between the germline ends. Here the CDR3 reads CASSISLGANVLTF. The CDR3, as DNA: TGTGCCAGTAGTATATCACTGGGGGCCAACGTCCTGACTTTC.

This chain uses TRBV7-9 with TRBJ1-6, with a weak D call TRBD1 (5 bases). The CDR3 has 14 residues. V lost 11 bases to trimming and J lost 8 bases, with 19 bases between them. The germline V gene has CDR1 SEHNR and CDR2 FQNEAQ (reference sequence). CDR3 in amino acids: CASTRGDPDSPLHF. DNA of the CDR3: TGTGCCTCCACCCGGGGGGACCCGGATTCACCCCTCCACTTT.

This clone has more than one count but fewer than ten. V gene TRBV11-2 combines with J gene TRBJ1-4, with 12 bases aligning to TRBD1. Germline assignment: CDR1 SGHAT and CDR2 FQNNGV. This CDR3 spans 19 amino acids. Unmatched junction bases numbered 15, after V lost 3 bases and J lost 7 bases. The CDR3 bases are TGTGCCAGCAGCTTTAACGCGGGACAGGGGGCAGGAGGCGGTGAAAAACTGTTTTTT. It translates to CASSFNAGQGAGGGEKLFF. Using reference TRBV11-2 and TRBJ1-4 for the parts outside the CDR3, the full variable domain is EAGVAQSPRYKIIEKRQSVAFWCNPISGHATLYWYQQILGQGPKLLIQFQNNGVVDDSQLPKDRFSAERLKGVDSTLKIQPAKLEDSAVYLCASSFNAGQGAGGGEKLFFGSGTQLSVL.

The chain has TRBV7-2 and TRBJ1-1; 7 nucleotides agree with TRBD1. The CDR3 totals 14 residues. V lost 5 bases and J lost 10; bases outside the gene matches: 13. Germline V lookup: CDR1 SGHTA, CDR2 FQGNSA. The CDR3 region has the DNA TGTGCCAGCAGCACGACAGGGTTGTTCTCGGGAGCTTTCTTT. It specifies CASSTTGLFSGAFF.

The chain uses TRBV6-2 or TRBV6-3 and TRBJ1-1; 7 nucleotides match TRBD1. Germline trimming cut 2 bases from V and 13 bases from J; bases unmatched to any gene: 16. Germline V CDR1 and CDR2: MNHEY, SVGEGT. The CDR3 is 15 residues long. CDR3 nucleotides: TGTGCCAGCAGTTACGGGGGACAGATTGGAGCCAAGAGTTTCTTT. Translation gives CASSYGGQIGAKSFF.

The V and J genes are TRBV13 and TRBJ2-2; 7 positions match TRBD2. J gave up 2 bases and V 5 bases, and 5 bases lay outside the gene matches. The CDR3 runs 15 residues. Germline V CDR1 and CDR2: PRHDT, FYEKMQ (reference sequence). The CDR3 here is CASSRMTSNTGELFF. The CDR3 region has the DNA TGTGCCAGCAGCCGAATGACTAGCAACACCGGGGAGCTGTTTTTT.

The chain uses TRBV6-5 and TRBJ1-3; no reliable D call. This CDR3 has 15 residues. V lost 3 bases and J 8 bases, leaving 17 bases between the germline ends. Germline V gene lookup returns CDR1 MNHEY and CDR2 SVGAGI. The CDR3 sequence is CASSYSGDVGDTIYF. CDR3 sequence (DNA): TGTGCCAGCAGTTATTCGGGAGATGTCGGAGACACCATATATTTT.

This chain connects TRBV6-5 to TRBJ1-4; D gene ambiguous. V gave up 5 bases and J gave up 2 bases, with 12 bases separating them. Per the germline V gene, CDR1 is MNHEY and CDR2 is SVGAGI. This CDR3 has 15 amino acids. The CDR3 DNA reads TGTGCCAGCAGTCCCGAGGGCTTGACTAATGAAAAACTGTTTTTT. It codes for CASSPEGLTNEKLFF.

The rearrangement uses TRBV30 and TRBJ1-5; 8 nucleotides agree with TRBD1. CDR1 and CDR2 (germline): GTSNPN, SVGIG (reference sequence). The trim removed 5 bases at V and 4 bases at J, leaving 4 bases unmatched. CDR3 size: 13 residues. As DNA, the CDR3 is TGTGCCTGGGGGACAGGACGGAATCAGCCCCAGCATTTT. It encodes CAWGTGRNQPQHF.

This chain uses TRBV7-6 with TRBJ2-2; the match to TRBD2 covers 9 bases. The CDR3 totals 17 residues. Germline trimming cut 0 bases from V and 1 base from J; bases unmatched to any gene: 3. CDR1 SGHVS and CDR2 FNYEAQ come from the germline V gene. DNA of the CDR3: TGTGCCAGCAGCTTAGCAGCAGCGGGAGGGAACACCGGGGAGCTGTTTTTT. It codes for CASSLAAAGGNTGELFF. Using reference TRBV7-6 and TRBJ2-2 for the parts outside the CDR3, the full variable domain is GAGVSQSPRYKVTKRGQDVALRCDPISGHVSLYWYRQALGQGPEFLTYFNYEAQQDKSGLPNDRFSAERPEGSISTLTIQRTEQRDSAMYRCASSLAAAGGNTGELFFGEGSRLTVL.

This chain uses TRBV18 with TRBJ2-5; D is perhaps TRBD2 (6 bases). Trimming cost V 3 bases and J 4 bases, with 9 bases left between them. Per the germline V gene, CDR1 is KGHSH and CDR2 is LQKENI. The CDR3 has 13 amino acids. CDR3 residues: CASSPEGGETQYF. The CDR3 nucleotides read TGTGCCAGCTCACCCGAGGGAGGAGAGACCCAGTACTTC.